These T cell receptor beta chains were read from a single sample in a study of beta chain features in type 1 diabetes. Produced via immunoSEQ multiplex PCR; TCRdb's table is partial and in-frame only. The table includes 100,000 to 150,000 clones, 9% detected once. Input material: central memory CD4+ T cells from blood. These TCRs come from a man aged 25 to 45 with type 1 diabetes. Each CDR3 is given with its conserved first and last residue. The order of the fields is J gene, D gene, V gene, clone size, CDR3 DNA, CDR3 protein. D genes are given only for firm matches. Clone size is given for some rows only: seen once, a few or many times, or a class if the clone is expanded.

TRBJ2-7	NA	TRBV6-6	NA	TGTGCCAGTGGTGTGTTGGGTTTCGGGGAGCAGTACTTC	CASGVLGFGEQYF
TRBJ2-7	NA	TRBV6-5	NA	TGTGCCAGCCGGGGGTCGGGGTTCGAGCAGTACTTC	CASRGSGFEQYF
TRBJ2-1	NA	TRBV5-1	NA	TGCGCCAGCAGCTTCGCCGGGACTGGTAGCAATGAGCAGTTCTTC	CASSFAGTGSNEQFF
TRBJ2-1	TRBD1	TRBV5-1	NA	TGCGCCAGCAGCTTCCACTCGACAGGGTTGGATGAGCAGTTCTTC	CASSFHSTGLDEQFF
TRBJ2-4	NA	TRBV2	NA	TGTGCCAGCAGTGAGGGGCCGCTAGGCATTCAGTACTTC	CASSEGPLGIQYF
TRBJ2-7	TRBD1	TRBV6-6	few	TGTGCCAGCAGTTATTCCGACAGGGGCGCGTACTTC	CASSYSDRGAYF
TRBJ1-5	NA	TRBV9	few	TGTGCCAGCAGCGTAGCCGGTAATCAGCCCCAGCATTTT	CASSVAGNQPQHF
TRBJ2-7	TRBD2	TRBV5-1	NA	TGCGCCAGCAGCTTGACGGCGGGGGGCCCCTACGAGCAGTACTTC	CASSLTAGGPYEQYF
TRBJ2-1	NA	TRBV7-3	few	TGTGCCAGCAGTCCGACTAGGAGCAATGAGCAGTTCTTC	CASSPTRSNEQFF
TRBJ2-5	TRBD1	TRBV7-9	few	TGTGCCAGCAGCTTAGGGACAGGGGGGCCCCAAGAGACCCAGTACTTC	CASSLGTGGPQETQYF
TRBJ2-6	TRBD1	TRBV29-1	few	TGCAGCGTTGGGACAGGTTCCTCTGGGGCCAACGTCCTGACTTTC	CSVGTGSSGANVLTF
TRBJ1-5	NA	TRBV6-1	NA	TGTGCCAGCAGTGAGTACAGGGCAGCCAGGCAGCCCCAGCATTTT	CASSEYRAARQPQHF
TRBJ1-1	TRBD1	TRBV5-1	few	TGCGCCAGCAGCCGAAGGGACAGGGTTACTGAAGCTTTCTTT	CASSRRDRVTEAFF
TRBJ2-1	NA	TRBV5-5	NA	TGTGCCAGCAGCTCCCTCGTTCCTAATGAGCAGTTCTTC	CASSSLVPNEQFF
TRBJ2-1	NA	TRBV6-5	few	TGTGCCAGCAGTTACTCCTATGGGAGCAATGAGCAGTTCTTC	CASSYSYGSNEQFF
TRBJ1-1	TRBD1	TRBV7-9	few	TGTGCCAGCAGCGCCGGGACAGGCCGGGACACTGAAGCTTTCTTT	CASSAGTGRDTEAFF
TRBJ2-1	NA	TRBV5-1	NA	TGCGCCAGCAGCATCCGGGGGGCCACATACAATGAGCAGTTCTTC	CASSIRGATYNEQFF
TRBJ2-1	NA	TRBV6-6	NA	TGTGCCAGCAGCGGACAGCGGGGATCTTACAATGAGCAGTTCTTC	CASSGQRGSYNEQFF
TRBJ2-5	TRBD2	TRBV6-5	NA	TGTGCCAGCAGTGGACTAGCGGGGGGCCAAGAGACCCAGTACTTC	CASSGLAGGQETQYF
TRBJ1-2	NA	TRBV14	NA	TGTGCCAGCAGCCAAGACCAGAACGGGGATGGCTACACCTTC	CASSQDQNGDGYTF
TRBJ1-4	NA	TRBV27	NA	TGTGCCAGCAGTTCGGCTAAGGGGGAAAAACTGTTTTTT	CASSSAKGEKLFF
TRBJ2-7	NA	TRBV7-2	NA	TGTGCCAGCAGCTTCCCCGGGACTTCCTACGAGCAGTACTTC	CASSFPGTSYEQYF
TRBJ2-7	NA	TRBV5-1	NA	TGCGCCAGCAGCGGAGGACCGACGAGCTCCTACGAGCAGTACTTC	CASSGGPTSSYEQYF
TRBJ1-1	NA	TRBV10-3	few	TGTGCCATCGGAGAAGCGAGGGACACTGAAGCTTTCTTT	CAIGEARDTEAFF
TRBJ2-5	NA	TRBV5-4	NA	TGTGCCAGCAGCTTAGGGGGCCAAGAGACCCAGTACTTC	CASSLGGQETQYF
TRBJ2-7	TRBD1	TRBV18	few	TGTGCCAGCTCACCTCCGACGAACAGGGGGCGCGACGAGCAGTACTTC	CASSPPTNRGRDEQYF
TRBJ1-6	NA	TRBV2	NA	TGTGCCAGCAGTGATCGTTCACCCCTCCACTTT	CASSDRSPLHF
TRBJ2-7	NA	TRBV2	few	TGTGCCAGCTGGGATTCTGGGGGAGGCGAGCAGTACTTC	CASWDSGGGEQYF
TRBJ2-3	TRBD1	TRBV18	few	TGTGCCAGCTCACCAGACAGGGGGCGAGGAGATACGCAGTATTTT	CASSPDRGRGDTQYF
TRBJ1-5	NA	TRBV5-6	NA	TGTGCCAGCAGCCTTGGACAGTACAATCAGCCCCAGCATTTT	CASSLGQYNQPQHF
TRBJ1-5	TRBD1	TRBV5-1	NA	TGCGCCAGCAGCCCCGGGACAGGCAATCAGCCCCAGCATTTT	CASSPGTGNQPQHF
TRBJ2-1	TRBD2	TRBV15	few	TGTGCCACCGCGGGGACTAGGGGCTACAATGAGCAGTTCTTC	CATAGTRGYNEQFF
TRBJ1-4	TRBD1	TRBV11-2	NA	TGTGCCAGCAGCCTCCACAGGGGACTTAATGAAAAACTGTTTTTT	CASSLHRGLNEKLFF
TRBJ1-2	TRBD1	TRBV4-2	NA	TGTGCCAGCAGCCAGGCAAATGGACAGGGGAACTATGGCTACACCTTC	CASSQANGQGNYGYTF
TRBJ2-1	NA	TRBV11-2	few	TGTGCCAGCGTTAGAGAAGTCCCCTACAATGAGCAGTTCTTC	CASVREVPYNEQFF